This TCR beta chain was sequenced in a study of cytomegalovirus exposure and HLA in healthy donors. This clone was picked up a small number of times. Its antigen is not known. V was trimmed by 3 bases and J by 0 bases, leaving 17 bases between them. Germline CDR1 reads ENHRY; CDR2 reads SYGVKD. CDR3 length: 17 amino acids. Researchers ran the PCR with 60 Vbeta and 13 Jbeta primers. The repertoire was sequenced with immunoSEQ multiplex PCR; TCRdb's copy has only in-frame clones and lacks some. The sample lists 170,000 or so clones, about four fifths occurring once. The study's findings and limits: It was approximately 160 TCR beta chains that were listed as cytomegalovirus-associated.

The chain is built from TRBV10-3 and TRBJ1-1; possible D gene TRBD1, 5 bases. The sequenced material came from PBMCs. The receptor's source is a woman aged 45 to 65 in good health and CMV-seronegative. CDR3 in DNA: TGTGCCATCAGTGATGAGAGCAGGGTCAACATGAACACTGAAGCTTTCTTT. Translating it yields CAISDESRVNMNTEAFF.